This T cell receptor beta chain was found in a study of T cell responses to AZD1222 COVID-19 vaccine. The CDR3 extends over 14 amino acids. Germline CDR1 is MNHNY and CDR2 is SVGAGI (reference sequence). Trimming removed 2 bases from V and 2 bases from J; junction bases left unmatched: 2. This table comes from immunoSEQ multiplex PCR, and its TCRdb copy is limited to in-frame clones, with some not included. This repertoire shows around 250,000 clones, 85% to 95% found once; its top ten account for 0.55%. The genes are TRBV6-6 and TRBJ2-7; TRBD2 aligns across 8 bases. The input for sequencing was peripheral blood, taken on day 0 of AZD1222 vaccination. This TCR was sampled from an adult in good health. CDR3: CASSYGLAAYEQYF. The CDR3, as DNA: TGTGCCAGCAGTTACGGACTAGCCGCCTACGAGCAGTACTTC.